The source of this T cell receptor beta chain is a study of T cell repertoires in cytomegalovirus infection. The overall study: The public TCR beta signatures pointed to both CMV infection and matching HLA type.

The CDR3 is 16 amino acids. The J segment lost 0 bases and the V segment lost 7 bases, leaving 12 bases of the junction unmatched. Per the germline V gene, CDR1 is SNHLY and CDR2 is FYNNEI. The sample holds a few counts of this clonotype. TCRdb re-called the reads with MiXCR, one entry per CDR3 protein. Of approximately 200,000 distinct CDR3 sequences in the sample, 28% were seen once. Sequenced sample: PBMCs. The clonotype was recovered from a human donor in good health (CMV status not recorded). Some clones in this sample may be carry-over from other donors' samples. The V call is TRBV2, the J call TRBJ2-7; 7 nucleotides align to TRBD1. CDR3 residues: CASNRGTVYISYEQYF. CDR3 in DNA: TGTGCCAGCAATAGAGGGACAGTCTATATCTCCTACGAGCAGTACTTC.